In this sample, the clone carrying this TCR beta chain turned up many times. V lost 1 base to trimming and J lost 0 bases, with 4 bases between them. This CDR3 contains 13 residues. Via MiXCR, TCRdb re-called the reads, giving one row per CDR3 protein. Of 510,000 or so distinct CDR3 sequences in the sample, more than 20% were seen once. These data originate in a study of T cell repertoires in cytomegalovirus infection. This TCR came from a human donor in good health (CMV status not recorded). Some clones in this sample may be carry-over from other donors' samples. V is TRBV12-3 or TRBV12-4 and J is TRBJ2-7; D is ambiguous. The sample comprised PBMCs. CDR3 residues: CASSLGSSYEQYV. CDR3 bases: TGTGCCAGCAGTTTAGGGTCCTCCTACGAGCAGTACGTC.